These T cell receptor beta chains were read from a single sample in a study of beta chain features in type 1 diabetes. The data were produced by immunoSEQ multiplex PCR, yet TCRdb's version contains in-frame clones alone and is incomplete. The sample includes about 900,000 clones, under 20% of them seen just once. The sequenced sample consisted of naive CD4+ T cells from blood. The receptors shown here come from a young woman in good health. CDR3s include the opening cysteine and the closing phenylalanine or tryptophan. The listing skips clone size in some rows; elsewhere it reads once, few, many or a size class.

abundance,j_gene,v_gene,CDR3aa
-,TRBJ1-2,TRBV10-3,CAISAQTETYTF
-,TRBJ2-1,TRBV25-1,CASSEWGLKDSYNEQFF
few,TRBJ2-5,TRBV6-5,CASSYSMVPGLETQYF
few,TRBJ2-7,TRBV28,CASSSGGLSSYEQYF
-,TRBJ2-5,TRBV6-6,CASSYSGLAQETQYF
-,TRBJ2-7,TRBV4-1,CASSQAGQVEQYF
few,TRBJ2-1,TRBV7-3,CASSFGAPSYNEQFF
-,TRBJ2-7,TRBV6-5,CASSYQISGRAIEQYF
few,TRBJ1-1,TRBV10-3,CAISESGGEAFF
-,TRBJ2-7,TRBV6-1,CASSTGTSRHEQYF
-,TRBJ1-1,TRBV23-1,CASSQCGTEAFF
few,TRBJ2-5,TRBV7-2,CASSKPGGELHF
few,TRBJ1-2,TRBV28,CASSPGGVAYGYTF
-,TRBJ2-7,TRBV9,CASSGGSGQVYEQYF
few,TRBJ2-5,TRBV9,CASSPPFAGARETQYF
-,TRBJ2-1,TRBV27,CASSSSVVSGGSEQFF
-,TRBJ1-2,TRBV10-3,CAISEGAGRGAYGYTF
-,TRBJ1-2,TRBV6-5,CASSDAWENYGYTF
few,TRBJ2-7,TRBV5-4,CASSSRDRHPYEQYF
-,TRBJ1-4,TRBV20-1,CSALRNEKLFF
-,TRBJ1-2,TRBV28,CASSFGRVRSYRGYTF
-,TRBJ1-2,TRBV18,CASSPMEGQLYGYTF
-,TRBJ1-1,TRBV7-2,CASSLMQGAAVGTEAFF
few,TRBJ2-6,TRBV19,CASSNFRGWANVLTF
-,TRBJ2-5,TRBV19,CASSMTVAGGYETQYF
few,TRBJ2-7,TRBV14,CASSQDLSSYEQYF
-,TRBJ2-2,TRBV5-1,CASRLAGNTGELFF
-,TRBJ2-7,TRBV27,CAIYEQYF
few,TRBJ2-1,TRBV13,CASSPDRGAHNEQFF
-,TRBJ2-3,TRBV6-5,CASSYRGQLDTQYF
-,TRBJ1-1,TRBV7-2,CASSLGVEAFF
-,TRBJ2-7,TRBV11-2,CASSTGGAYEQYF
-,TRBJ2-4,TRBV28,CASSYSGRINIQYF
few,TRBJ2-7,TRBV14,CASSSLAGTHYEQYF
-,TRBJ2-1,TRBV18,CASSPMDMGSHNEQFF
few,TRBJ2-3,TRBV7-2,CASSLGPSGSVDTQYF
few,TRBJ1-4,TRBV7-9,CASSRDSSTNEKLFF
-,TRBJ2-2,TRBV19,CASSLYQGRGGGELFF
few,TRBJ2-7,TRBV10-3,CAISEGGPYEQYF
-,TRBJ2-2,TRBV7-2,CASSLELLVTGELFF
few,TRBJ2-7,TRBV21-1,CASSNAGTSGRASEQYF
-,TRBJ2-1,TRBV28,CASSLSGGPKDEQFF
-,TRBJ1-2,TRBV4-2,CASSQDTGREYGYTF
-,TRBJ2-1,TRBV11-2,CASSLGLADYNEQFF
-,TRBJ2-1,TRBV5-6,CASSFDPSSYNEQFF
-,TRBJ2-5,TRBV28,CASSSPGQGGQETQYF
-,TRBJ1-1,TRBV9,CASSRTGTVNTEAFF
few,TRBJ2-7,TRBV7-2,CASSPRDRAREQYF
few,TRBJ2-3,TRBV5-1,CASSQGMGYTDTQYF